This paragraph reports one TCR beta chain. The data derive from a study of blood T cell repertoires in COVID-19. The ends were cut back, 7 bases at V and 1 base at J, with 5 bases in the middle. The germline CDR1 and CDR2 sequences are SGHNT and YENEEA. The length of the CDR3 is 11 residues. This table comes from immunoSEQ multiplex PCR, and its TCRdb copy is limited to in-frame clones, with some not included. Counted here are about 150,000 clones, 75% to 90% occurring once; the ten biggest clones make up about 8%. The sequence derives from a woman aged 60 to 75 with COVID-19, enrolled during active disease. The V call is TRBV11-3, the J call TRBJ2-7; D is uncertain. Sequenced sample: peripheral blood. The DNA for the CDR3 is TGTGCCAGCACTCCTTCCTACGAGCAGTACTTC. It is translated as CASTPSYEQYF.